In its sample, the clone carrying this TCR beta chain was seen once. This record belongs to a study of blood T cell repertoires in COVID-19. Assay: immunoSEQ multiplex PCR; the TCRdb copy retains only in-frame clones and omits some. The table lists hundreds of thousands of clones, roughly 90% of them singletons. Participant-reported clinical history was the basis for cohort assignment. Symptom resolution, clearance, or two negative PCRs marked donors in Cohort 3 as recovered. Germline CDR1 is MNHEY and CDR2 is SMNVEV (reference sequence). The CDR3 has 13 residues. V was cut by 5 bases and J by 7 bases, with 11 bases left in between.

The sequence came from a man aged 55 to 70 who had recovered from COVID-19. The rearrangement uses TRBV27 and TRBJ1-4; tentative D call: TRBD1 (6 bases). The sample was PBMCs or T cells enriched from blood (not recorded which). The chain's CDR3 is CASSRGHFEKLFF. The CDR3 DNA reads as TGTGCCAGCAGTCGGGGACATTTTGAAAAACTGTTTTTT.